The present T cell receptor beta chain was sequenced within a study of tumour-infiltrating T cells in Burkitt lymphoma (dated by TCRdb to the early 2020s). Some background on the complete study: Clinical outcome was correlated with TCR repertoire data, and overall and progression-free survival were found to be predicted by productive clonality independently of established prognosticators, including age at diagnosis.

As regards this clone: Its antigen target is currently unknown. The input lacks base qualities; no much larger clone sits a single base away.

Trimming removed 2 bases from V and 2 bases from J, leaving 8 bases between the germline ends. For CDR1 and CDR2, the germline V gene lists SGHTS and YDEGEE. Counted from cysteine to phenylalanine, this CDR3 has 13 amino acids. The DNA shown is the 39-base CDR3, in frame from base 1. Library prep was done by the immunoSEQ multiplex PCR assay. What TCRdb holds here is the immuneACCESS table cut down to in-frame rearrangements. Part of the clones is not present; checked against another copy, under half of the missing clones reflect an unresolved V gene, and the others are unexplained. Within this sample are about 14,000 clones, with 30% of them counted one time only. Clones ranked in the top ten supply around 6.4% of the sample.

This receptor was taken from a human donor with diffuse large B-cell lymphoma. Input material: tumor tissue. The rearrangement combines TRBV5-8 with TRBJ2-7, with the D segment identity uncertain. The CDR3 sequence is CASSFGETYEQYF. The nucleotide sequence reads TGTGCCAGCAGCTTTGGAGAAACCTACGAGCAGTACTTC.